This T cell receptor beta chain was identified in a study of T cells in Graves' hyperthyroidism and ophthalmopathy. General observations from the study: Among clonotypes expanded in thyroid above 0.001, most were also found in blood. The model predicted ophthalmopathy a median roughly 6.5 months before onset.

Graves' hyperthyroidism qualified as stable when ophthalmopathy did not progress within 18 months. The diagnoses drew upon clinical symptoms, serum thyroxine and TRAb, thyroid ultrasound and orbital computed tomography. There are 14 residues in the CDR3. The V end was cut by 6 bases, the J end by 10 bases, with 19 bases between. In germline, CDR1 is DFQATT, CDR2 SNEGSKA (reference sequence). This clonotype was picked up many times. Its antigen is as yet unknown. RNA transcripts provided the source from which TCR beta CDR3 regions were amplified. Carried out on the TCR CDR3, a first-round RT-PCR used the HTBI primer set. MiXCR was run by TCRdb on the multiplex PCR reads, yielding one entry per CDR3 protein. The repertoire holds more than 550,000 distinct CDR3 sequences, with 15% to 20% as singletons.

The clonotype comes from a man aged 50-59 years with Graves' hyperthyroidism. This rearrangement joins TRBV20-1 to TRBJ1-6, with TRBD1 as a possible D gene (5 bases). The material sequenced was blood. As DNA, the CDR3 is TGCAGTGCGTCCCGGGGGTTTGAGGGATCACCCCTCCACTTT. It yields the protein CSASRGFEGSPLHF.